Following are 4 T cell receptor beta chains from one sample sequenced in a study of response to subunit inactivated influenza vaccine. TCRdb reprocessed the RT-PCR reads via MiXCR and lists one record per CDR3 protein. The sample has almost 600,000 distinct CDR3 sequences; 12% to 15% are singletons. The starting material was PBMCs from blood, obtained 12 days after vaccination. These receptors were collected from a man aged 50-60 years who received an inactivated influenza vaccine.

This clonotype was counted ten times or more. The chain uses TRBV12-3 or TRBV12-4 and TRBJ2-3; TRBD2 matches at 8 bases. The CDR3 contains 15 residues. V lost 6 bases and J lost 2; bases outside the gene matches: 7. CDR3 region: CASRGTSGYTDTQYF. The CDR3 DNA sequence: TGTGCCAGCAGGGGAACTAGCGGATACACAGATACGCAGTATTTT.

The chain carries TRBV10-3 and TRBJ2-5; D gene ambiguous. Trimming took 2 bases from V and 5 from J, leaving 9 bases between them. Germline CDR1 ENHRY, CDR2 SYGVKD. There are 13 residues in the CDR3. This chain's CDR3 is CAISERVGETQYF. The CDR3 DNA reads TGTGCCATCAGTGAGAGGGTTGGGGAGACCCAGTACTTC.

The chain has TRBV5-1 and TRBJ2-5; D may be TRBD2 (5 bases). V was cut by 4 bases and J by 7 bases, with 20 bases left in between. In germline, CDR1 is SGHRS, CDR2 YFSETQ. The CDR3 length is 15 residues. CDR3 DNA sequence: TGCGCCAGCAGCGCCTCGGGCCTCCCCCGGGGGACCCAGTACTTC. This translates into CASSASGLPRGTQYF. The entire variable domain, with the rest obtained from reference TRBV5-1 and TRBJ2-5, is as follows: KAGVTQTPRYLIKTRGQQVTLSCSPISGHRSVSWYQQTPGQGLQFLFEYFSETQRNKGNFPGRFSGRQFSNSRSEMNVSTLELGDSALYLCASSASGLPRGTQYFGPGTRLLVL.

The sample holds a few counts of this clonotype. The chain couples TRBV2 to TRBJ1-5; maybe TRBD1 (5 bases). V was shortened by 6 bases and J by 3 bases, with 12 bases between the two germline ends. CDR1 and CDR2 from the germline V gene are SNHLY and FYNNEI. The CDR3 is 14 residues long. The CDR3 is CASRRRGFNQPQHF. CDR3 bases: TGTGCCAGCAGGCGGAGGGGATTCAATCAGCCCCAGCATTTT.